This record concerns one T cell receptor beta chain sequence. The antigen is not known. The germline V and J ends were trimmed by 5 bases and 4 bases, with 11 bases remaining between them. The CDR3 totals 13 residues. Germline CDR1 SGHVS, CDR2 FQNEAQ. The sample is drawn from a study of cytomegalovirus exposure and HLA in healthy donors. General observations from the study: The authors considered a cluster of highly shared sequence variants likely to be a sequencing artifact. Analyses of presence/absence relied on an assumption of roughly uniform sequencing depth across donors. Later on, analysis showed that most CMV-associated TCR beta chains appeared to be HLA-restricted. Under in vitro conditions, three CMV-associated chains were confirmed as specific for CMV antigens.

Both 60 Vbeta primers and 13 Jbeta primers went into the PCR. Some clones are missing from TCRdb's copy, which holds only in-frame ones; the method was immunoSEQ multiplex PCR. The repertoire shows more than 95,000 clones; the top ten hold approximately 0.93%. The gene calls are TRBV7-8 and TRBJ1-1; D may be TRBD1 (6 bases). The sample consisted of PBMCs. This receptor was obtained from a man aged 18 to 29 in good health and CMV-seronegative. CDR3 loop: CASSPLRGTEAFF. CDR3 coding DNA: TGTGCCAGCAGCCCGCTCAGGGGCACTGAAGCTTTCTTT.